Listed below are T cell receptor beta chains from one sample, sequenced in a study of T-cell reconstitution after alpha-beta-depleted transplantation in children. TCRdb called the PCR reads again in MiXCR, with one record for every CDR3 protein. The sample has 200,000 to 250,000 distinct CDR3 sequences, around 8% seen once. The sample consisted of PBMCs, mostly from graft donor cells, taken 180 days after TCRalphabeta/CD19-depleted stem cell transplant. The receptors shown here come from a male patient aged 10-17 years who had a stem cell transplant for acute lymphoblastic leukemia, so the T cells may come from the graft donor. Both conserved end residues are part of each CDR3. D genes are given only for firm matches. Rows may omit the clone size; those that give it use once, few, many or a size class.

CDR3 DNA,CDR3 protein,J gene,clone size,V gene,D gene
TGCAGTGCTAGAGATCGCGGGGTCGGGGAGCTGTTTTTT,CSARDRGVGELFF,TRBJ2-2,-,TRBV20-1,-
TGTGCCAGCAGCAAAGCACCCGGAGGAGATGGCTACACCTTC,CASSKAPGGDGYTF,TRBJ1-2,many,TRBV21-1,-
TGTGCCAGCAGTTTAGGCCGACAGTACCAAGAGACCCAGTACTTC,CASSLGRQYQETQYF,TRBJ2-5,many,TRBV28,-
TGCAGCGTTGAAGACCCGGCGGGTCAAAGGTCCTACAATGAGCAGTTCTTC,CSVEDPAGQRSYNEQFF,TRBJ2-1,-,TRBV29-1,-
TGTGCCAGCAGCCGCCCATACTGGGGGAAAAATCAGCCCCAGCATTTT,CASSRPYWGKNQPQHF,TRBJ1-5,many,TRBV6-2/TRBV6-3,-
TGTGCCAGCAGCGTAGTGGCGAACACTGAAGCTTTCTTT,CASSVVANTEAFF,TRBJ1-1,many,TRBV9,-
TGTGCCAGCAGCCAACTAAGGTCTGGAAACACCATATATTTT,CASSQLRSGNTIYF,TRBJ1-3,many,TRBV14,-
TGTGCCAGCAGCTTAGACCCAGGGGCGGGGGAGACCCAGTACTTC,CASSLDPGAGETQYF,TRBJ2-5,many,TRBV7-2,-
TGTGCCAGCAGTTTATGGGGGGGAGGGAAGGGGCAGTTCTTC,CASSLWGGGKGQFF,TRBJ2-1,many,TRBV28,TRBD2
TGCAGTGTAGGTACAGGGACAATGAGAGAGCAGTACTTC,CSVGTGTMREQYF,TRBJ2-7,many,TRBV20-1,-
TGTGCCAGCAGCCCCCGCGAAGGCAGGTCCTACGAGCAGTACTTC,CASSPREGRSYEQYF,TRBJ2-7,many,TRBV12-3/TRBV12-4,-
TGCAGCGTTGGGGCAGGGGTTAATGAAAAACTGTTTTTT,CSVGAGVNEKLFF,TRBJ1-4,many,TRBV29-1,-
TGTGCCAGCAGACTCGGACAGGCCGGTTTTAGCTACACCTTC,CASRLGQAGFSYTF,TRBJ1-2,many,TRBV2,TRBD1
TGCAGTGCCCGAGGGGTGGGTCTGCCCCAGCATTTT,CSARGVGLPQHF,TRBJ1-5,many,TRBV20-1,-
TGTGCCAGCAGCCGGCCAGCGGTTTCCTACAATGAGCAGTTCTTC,CASSRPAVSYNEQFF,TRBJ2-1,many,TRBV5-4,-
TGTGCCAGCAGACGAGGCTCTGGGGCCAACGTCCTGACTTTC,CASRRGSGANVLTF,TRBJ2-6,many,TRBV6-1,-
TGTGCCAGCAGCTCAAATGACCGGGACAGGGGAGCTTTCTTT,CASSSNDRDRGAFF,TRBJ1-1,few,TRBV11-2,TRBD1
TGTGCCACCAGTCGGACAGATGCTCCTGGGGCCAACGTCCTGACTTTC,CATSRTDAPGANVLTF,TRBJ2-6,many,TRBV24-1,-